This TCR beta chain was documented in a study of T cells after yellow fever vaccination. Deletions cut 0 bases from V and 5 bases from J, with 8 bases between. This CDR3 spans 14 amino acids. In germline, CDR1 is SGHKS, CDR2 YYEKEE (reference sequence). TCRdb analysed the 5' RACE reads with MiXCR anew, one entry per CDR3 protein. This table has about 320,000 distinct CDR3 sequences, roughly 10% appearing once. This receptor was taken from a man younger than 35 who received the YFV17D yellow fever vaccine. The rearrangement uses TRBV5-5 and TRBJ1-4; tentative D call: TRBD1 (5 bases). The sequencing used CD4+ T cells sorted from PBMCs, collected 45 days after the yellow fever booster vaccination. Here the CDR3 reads CASSLEWGNEKLFF. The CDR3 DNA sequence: TGTGCCAGCAGCTTGGAGTGGGGGAATGAAAAACTGTTTTTT.